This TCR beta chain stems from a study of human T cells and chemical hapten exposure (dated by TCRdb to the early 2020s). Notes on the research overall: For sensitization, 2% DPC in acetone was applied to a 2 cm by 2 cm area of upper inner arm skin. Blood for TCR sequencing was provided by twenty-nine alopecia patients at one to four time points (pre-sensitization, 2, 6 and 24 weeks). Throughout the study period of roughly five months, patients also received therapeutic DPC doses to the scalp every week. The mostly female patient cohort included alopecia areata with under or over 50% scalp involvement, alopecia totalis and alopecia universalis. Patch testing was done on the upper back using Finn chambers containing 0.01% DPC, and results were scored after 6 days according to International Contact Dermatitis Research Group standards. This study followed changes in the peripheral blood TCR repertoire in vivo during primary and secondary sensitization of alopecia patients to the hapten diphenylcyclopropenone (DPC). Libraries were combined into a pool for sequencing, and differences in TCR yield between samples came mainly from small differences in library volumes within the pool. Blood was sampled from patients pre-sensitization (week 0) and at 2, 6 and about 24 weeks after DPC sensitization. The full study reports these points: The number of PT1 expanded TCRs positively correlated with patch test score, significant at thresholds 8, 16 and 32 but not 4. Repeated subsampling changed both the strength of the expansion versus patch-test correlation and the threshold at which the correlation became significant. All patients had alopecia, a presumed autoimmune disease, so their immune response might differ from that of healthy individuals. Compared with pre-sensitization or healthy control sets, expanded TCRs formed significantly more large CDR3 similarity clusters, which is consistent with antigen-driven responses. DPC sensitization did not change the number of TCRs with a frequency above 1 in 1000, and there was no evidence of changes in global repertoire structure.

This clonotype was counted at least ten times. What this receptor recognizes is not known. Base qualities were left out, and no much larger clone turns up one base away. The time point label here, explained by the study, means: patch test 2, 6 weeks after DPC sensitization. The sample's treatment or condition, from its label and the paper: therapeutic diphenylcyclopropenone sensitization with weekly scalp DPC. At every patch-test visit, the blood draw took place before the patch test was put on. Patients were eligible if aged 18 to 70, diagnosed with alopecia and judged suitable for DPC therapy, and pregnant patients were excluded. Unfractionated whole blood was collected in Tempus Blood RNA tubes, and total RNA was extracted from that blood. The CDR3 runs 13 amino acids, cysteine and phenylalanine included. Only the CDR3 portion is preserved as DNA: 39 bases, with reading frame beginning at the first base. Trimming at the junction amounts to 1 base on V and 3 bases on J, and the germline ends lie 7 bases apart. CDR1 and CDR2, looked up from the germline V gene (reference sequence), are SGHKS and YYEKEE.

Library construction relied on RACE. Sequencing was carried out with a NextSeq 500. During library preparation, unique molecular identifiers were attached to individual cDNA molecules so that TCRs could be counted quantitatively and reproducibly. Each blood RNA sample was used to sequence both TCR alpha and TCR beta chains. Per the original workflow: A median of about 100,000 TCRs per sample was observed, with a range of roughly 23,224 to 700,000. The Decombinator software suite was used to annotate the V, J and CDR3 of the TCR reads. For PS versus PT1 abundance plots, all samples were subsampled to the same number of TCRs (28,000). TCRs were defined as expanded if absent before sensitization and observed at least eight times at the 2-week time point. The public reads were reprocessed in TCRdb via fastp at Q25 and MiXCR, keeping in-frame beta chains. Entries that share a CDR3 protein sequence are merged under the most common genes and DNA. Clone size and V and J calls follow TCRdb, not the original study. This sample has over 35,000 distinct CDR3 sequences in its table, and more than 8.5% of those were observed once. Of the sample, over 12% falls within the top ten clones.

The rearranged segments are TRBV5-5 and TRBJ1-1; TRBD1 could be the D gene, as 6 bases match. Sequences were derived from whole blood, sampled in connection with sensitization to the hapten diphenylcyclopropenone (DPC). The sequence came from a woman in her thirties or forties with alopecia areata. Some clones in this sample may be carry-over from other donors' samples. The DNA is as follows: TGTGCCAGCAGCTTGACAGGGCACACTGAAGCTTTCTTT. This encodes CASSLTGHTEAFF.